The rows below give T cell receptor beta chains drawn from one sample of a study of cytomegalovirus exposure and HLA in healthy donors. Data came from immunoSEQ multiplex PCR; TCRdb stores just in-frame clones and leaves some out. The repertoire holds some 100,000 clones, with approximately 74% as singletons. Sequencing was carried out using PBMCs. The receptor set was obtained from a woman between 35 and 50 years old in good health and CMV-seronegative. The CDR3 runs from the conserved cysteine through the conserved F or W. Each record gives: V gene, D gene, J gene, CDR3 protein. D genes are given only for firm matches.

V gene: TRBV18
D gene: .
J gene: TRBJ2-3
CDR3 protein: CASSPSRNTDTQYF

V gene: TRBV27
D gene: .
J gene: TRBJ2-7
CDR3 protein: CASSLDRFGPYEQYF

V gene: TRBV6-6
D gene: .
J gene: TRBJ1-5
CDR3 protein: CAAAQTRNQPQHF

V gene: TRBV6-5
D gene: TRBD1
J gene: TRBJ2-2
CDR3 protein: CASRRTGGTGELFF

V gene: TRBV6-4
D gene: .
J gene: TRBJ2-2
CDR3 protein: CASSPNAGPNTGELFF

V gene: TRBV7-2
D gene: .
J gene: TRBJ1-3
CDR3 protein: CASSQRRTDSGNTIYF

V gene: TRBV6-6
D gene: .
J gene: TRBJ1-1
CDR3 protein: CASSYAGINTEAFF

V gene: TRBV5-1
D gene: .
J gene: TRBJ1-1
CDR3 protein: CASSLAGIGNTEAFF

V gene: TRBV29-1
D gene: .
J gene: TRBJ1-2
CDR3 protein: CSAGDLLYGYTF

V gene: TRBV30
D gene: .
J gene: TRBJ2-7
CDR3 protein: CAWSSGGSYEQYF

V gene: TRBV14
D gene: TRBD1
J gene: TRBJ1-4
CDR3 protein: CASSRQGRNEKLFF

V gene: TRBV4-3
D gene: .
J gene: TRBJ2-7
CDR3 protein: CASSQRQASDYEQYF

V gene: TRBV19
D gene: .
J gene: TRBJ2-2
CDR3 protein: CASSIASSTGELFF

V gene: TRBV7-9
D gene: TRBD1
J gene: TRBJ1-1
CDR3 protein: CASSSQTGDTEAFF

V gene: TRBV28
D gene: TRBD2
J gene: TRBJ2-6
CDR3 protein: CASSMAGGFSGANVLTF

V gene: TRBV7-8
D gene: .
J gene: TRBJ2-7
CDR3 protein: CASSLAYRAEIEQYF

V gene: TRBV7-9
D gene: TRBD1
J gene: TRBJ1-4
CDR3 protein: CSSSWTGGEGLNEKLFF

V gene: TRBV6-1
D gene: .
J gene: TRBJ1-3
CDR3 protein: CASSRQGNTIYF

V gene: TRBV11-3
D gene: TRBD1
J gene: TRBJ2-1
CDR3 protein: CASSLGDSGYNEQFF

V gene: TRBV4-3
D gene: .
J gene: TRBJ2-7
CDR3 protein: CASSQDRYSYEQYF

V gene: TRBV11-2
D gene: .
J gene: TRBJ2-7
CDR3 protein: CASSPWQDSSYEQYF

V gene: TRBV27
D gene: TRBD2
J gene: TRBJ2-7
CDR3 protein: CATSGGYFPRSMEQYF

V gene: TRBV19
D gene: TRBD1
J gene: TRBJ2-2
CDR3 protein: CASSATGQGISGELFF

V gene: TRBV5-1
D gene: .
J gene: TRBJ2-1
CDR3 protein: CASSFRTVRSSYNEQFF

V gene: TRBV9
D gene: .
J gene: TRBJ1-6
CDR3 protein: CASSVGGVSPLHF

V gene: TRBV4-2
D gene: TRBD1
J gene: TRBJ2-5
CDR3 protein: CASSQEAGTGGSQETQYF

V gene: TRBV15
D gene: TRBD1
J gene: TRBJ2-5
CDR3 protein: CATRGGAGETQYF

V gene: TRBV6-4
D gene: TRBD2
J gene: TRBJ2-1
CDR3 protein: CASSALSGASNEQFF

V gene: TRBV6-5
D gene: TRBD1
J gene: TRBJ1-4
CDR3 protein: CASSNSQGTKIEKLFF

V gene: TRBV28
D gene: .
J gene: TRBJ1-1
CDR3 protein: CASSSPGGVNTEAFF

V gene: TRBV9
D gene: .
J gene: TRBJ2-1
CDR3 protein: CASSVVPGDSYNEQFF

V gene: TRBV27
D gene: .
J gene: TRBJ1-4
CDR3 protein: CASSDRGGVHEKLFF

V gene: TRBV28
D gene: .
J gene: TRBJ1-1
CDR3 protein: CASSLGRGRNTEAFF

V gene: TRBV29-1
D gene: TRBD1
J gene: TRBJ2-2
CDR3 protein: CSVEEYRGRELFF

V gene: TRBV4-3
D gene: .
J gene: TRBJ1-1
CDR3 protein: CASSAGHLNTEAFF

V gene: TRBV2
D gene: .
J gene: TRBJ1-2
CDR3 protein: CASSGPQAGGYGYTF

V gene: TRBV5-1
D gene: TRBD2
J gene: TRBJ2-2
CDR3 protein: CASSFYLAGVGTGELFF

V gene: TRBV4-2
D gene: TRBD2
J gene: TRBJ2-3
CDR3 protein: CASSPRSQRGDGTDTQYF

V gene: TRBV5-8
D gene: .
J gene: TRBJ2-2
CDR3 protein: CASSLLRTGELFF

V gene: TRBV5-1
D gene: .
J gene: TRBJ2-1
CDR3 protein: CASSPYVGGGGEQFF

V gene: TRBV7-9
D gene: .
J gene: TRBJ1-1
CDR3 protein: CASSLGGRETPNTEAFF

V gene: TRBV7-2
D gene: .
J gene: TRBJ2-1
CDR3 protein: CASSTTSFGEQFF

V gene: TRBV6-5
D gene: .
J gene: TRBJ1-1
CDR3 protein: CASSYSTQLNTEAFF

V gene: TRBV10-3
D gene: .
J gene: .
CDR3 protein: CAITDPRGPYEQYF

V gene: TRBV25-1
D gene: TRBD2
J gene: TRBJ2-1
CDR3 protein: CASSPSGRAEQFF

V gene: TRBV21-1
D gene: .
J gene: TRBJ1-2
CDR3 protein: CASPGPQNYGYTF

V gene: TRBV7-8
D gene: .
J gene: TRBJ1-4
CDR3 protein: CASSLLDGEQEKLFF

V gene: TRBV7-9
D gene: TRBD1
J gene: TRBJ1-5
CDR3 protein: CSSSSGTGEGNQPQHF

V gene: TRBV6-4
D gene: TRBD1
J gene: TRBJ2-2
CDR3 protein: CASSDTGQGSGELFF

V gene: TRBV11-1
D gene: TRBD1
J gene: TRBJ2-1
CDR3 protein: CASSRDRENEQFF

V gene: TRBV14
D gene: TRBD1
J gene: TRBJ1-2
CDR3 protein: CASSQDRGQGNYGYTF